Here is one T cell receptor (beta chain) with its context. The sample belongs to a study of identical twins. TCRdb passed the 5' RACE reads through MiXCR, listing each CDR3 protein once. The sample holds about 470,000 distinct CDR3 sequences; roughly a quarter are singletons and the top ten take 2.9%. V was trimmed by 5 bases and J by 1 base, leaving 8 bases between them. CDR1 and CDR2 from the germline V gene are MNHEY and SMNVEV (reference sequence). This CDR3 comprises 13 residues. These data are also associated with another study on T cells expressing NK-cell markers. That paper adds: The sequencing cohort of eight donors included seven HCMV-seropositive individuals and one seronegative individual.

The specimen sequenced was CD4+ T cells sorted from blood. V is TRBV27 and J is TRBJ1-1, with no clear D. This TCR was recovered from a young woman in good health. CDR3 coding DNA: TGTGCCAGCAGTGACGGGTGGAACACTGAAGCTTTCTTT. Protein: CASSDGWNTEAFF.